Below are 27 T cell receptor beta chains sequenced from a single sample in a study of T cell repertoires in cytomegalovirus infection (dated by TCRdb to between 2018 and 2021). Reads for this sample came from an Illumina HiSeq 1500. Starting from the raw public reads, TCRdb applied fastp trimming at Q25, assembled clones with MiXCR and retained in-frame beta chains. CDR3 protein sequences are deduplicated, and each keeps its most common genes and DNA. Present in this sample are over 150,000 distinct CDR3 sequences, roughly 17% of which were seen just once. Of the sample, under 30% is held by the ten largest clones. Sequenced sample: CD8+ T cells from PBMCs. These TCRs come from a human donor in good health (CMV status not recorded). Some clones in this sample may be carry-over from other donors' samples.

The genes are TRBV3-1 and TRBJ2-5; perhaps TRBD1 as D (6 bases). The germline gives CDR1 LGHDT, CDR2 YNNKEL (reference sequence). Between the trimmed V and J ends, which lost 0 bases and 2 bases, there was a span of 10 bases. CDR3 length: 15 residues. The CDR3 loop reads CASSQDGGRQETQYF. In DNA, the CDR3 is TGTGCCAGCAGCCAAGATGGGGGCCGACAAGAGACCCAGTACTTC.

This clonotype was counted only a few times. The chain joins TRBV7-9 to TRBJ1-1; possibly TRBD1 for D (5 bases). V was cut by 10 bases and J by 4 bases, with 13 bases left in between. The germline gives CDR1 SEHNR, CDR2 FQNEAQ (reference sequence). The CDR3 is 12 amino acids. The CDR3 reads CATSGRATEAFF. CDR3 sequence (DNA): TGTGCCACCTCAGGGCGGGCCACTGAAGCTTTCTTT.

The J gene is TRBJ2-7, the V gene TRBV14; tentative D call: TRBD1 (5 bases). Looked up from germline, CDR1 is SGHDN and CDR2 is FVKESK. The V gene lost 0 bases and the J gene lost 3 bases, with 9 bases spanning the gap. This CDR3 contains 14 residues. The CDR3 spells CASSQEAGFYEQYF. The CDR3 DNA reads TGTGCCAGCAGCCAAGAGGCAGGGTTCTACGAGCAGTACTTC.

V and J are TRBV6-6 and TRBJ2-7; 8 bases map to TRBD2. Looked up from germline, CDR1 is MNHNY and CDR2 is SVGAGI (reference sequence). The V segment lost 9 bases and the J segment 0 bases; nucleotides outside the gene matches: 7. CDR3 size: 14 residues. DNA of the CDR3: TGTGCCAGTTCACTAGCGGAACTCTCCTACGAGCAGTACTTC. It translates to CASSLAELSYEQYF.

This clonotype was observed at least ten times. CDR3 coding DNA: TGTGCCAGCAGCTTAGGAGTAGCGGGGGGGCAGACAGATACGCAGTATTTT. Amino acid sequence: CASSLGVAGGQTDTQYF. V gene TRBV7-8 combines with J gene TRBJ2-3; 11 bases agree with TRBD2. Losses at the gene ends were 1 base for V and 3 bases for J; bases not matched to a gene: 6. There are 17 residues in the CDR3. The germline V gene has CDR1 SGHVS and CDR2 FQNEAQ.

The rearrangement uses TRBV6-5 and TRBJ2-3; TRBD2 agrees at 8 bases. Germline V gene lookup returns CDR1 MNHEY and CDR2 SVGAGI. V shed 2 bases, J shed 6 bases, and the junction held 10 bases outside the gene matches. CDR3 size: 16 residues. This chain's CDR3 is CASSYGAVGLGDTQYF. The CDR3 region has the DNA TGTGCCAGCAGTTACGGGGCGGTGGGACTAGGGGATACGCAGTATTTT.

Here the CDR3 DNA reads TGTGCCAGCGGTCCCGGACAGTTCCATCAGCCCCAGCATTTT. This encodes CASGPGQFHQPQHF. J is TRBJ1-5 and V is TRBV12-3 or TRBV12-4; tentative D call: TRBD1 (6 bases). With 8 bases removed from V and 5 bases from J, the gap between germline ends came to 16 bases. The CDR3 length is 14 residues.

The V call is TRBV20-1, the J call TRBJ1-1; D unclear. The CDR3 loop spans 15 amino acids. Germline-derived CDR1 and CDR2 are DFQATT and SNEGSKA (reference sequence). Trimming shortened V by 0 bases and J by 0 bases, and 11 bases separated the two germline ends. The CDR3 coding sequence is TGCAGTGCTAGAGATCCGGTGGGGATGAACACTGAAGCTTTCTTT. Its protein product is CSARDPVGMNTEAFF.

V gene TRBV7-6 combines with J gene TRBJ1-1; D gene unclear. V gave up 10 bases and J gave up 7 bases, with 13 bases separating them. This CDR3 has 11 residues. CDR1 and CDR2 (germline): SGHVS, FNYEAQ. The CDR3 loop is CATNDGNEAFF. The CDR3 DNA sequence: TGTGCCACCAATGATGGGAATGAAGCTTTCTTT. Supplemented by reference TRBV7-6 and TRBJ1-1, the full variable domain reads GAGVSQSPRYKVTKRGQDVALRCDPISGHVSLYWYRQALGQGPEFLTYFNYEAQQDKSGLPNDRFSAERPEGSISTLTIQRTEQRDSAMYRCATNDGNEAFFGQGTRLTVV.

The chain recombines TRBV24-1 with TRBJ2-1, with D perhaps matching TRBD1 (5 bases). Germline V gene sequence: CDR1 KGHDR, CDR2 SFDVKD. This CDR3 spans 15 amino acids. V gave up 6 bases and J gave up 3 bases, with 14 bases separating them. The CDR3 nucleotides read TGTGCCACCAGTTCCCTACAGGTCAACTACAATGAGCAGTTCTTC. It specifies CATSSLQVNYNEQFF.

The chain carries TRBV20-1 and TRBJ2-7; TRBD2 matches 11 bases. Germline CDR1 DFQATT, CDR2 SNEGSKA (reference sequence). After removal of 6 bases from V and 4 bases from J, the junction contained 5 bases not matched to a gene. CDR3 size: 13 residues. The CDR3 reads CSAHSGGAYEQYF. CDR3 coding DNA: TGCAGTGCCCATAGCGGGGGGGCTTACGAGCAGTACTTC.

This clonotype was detected only a few times. The chain uses TRBV7-6 and TRBJ2-5; D ambiguous. V was trimmed by 1 base and J by 1 base, leaving 4 bases between them. The CDR3 totals 13 residues. Per the germline V gene, CDR1 is SGHVS and CDR2 is FNYEAQ. In DNA, the CDR3 is TGTGCCAGCAGCTTAGAGGTCCAAGAGACCCAGTACTTC. Amino acids: CASSLEVQETQYF.

This clonotype was detected a few times. The chain joins TRBV14 to TRBJ2-7; the match to TRBD2 covers 7 bases. Germline V CDR1 and CDR2: SGHDN, FVKESK. The CDR3 is 16 residues long. Unmatched junction bases numbered 8, after V lost 0 bases and J lost 3 bases. The CDR3 nucleotides are TGTGCCAGCAGCCAAGATGGAGCTAGCGGTAGCTACGAGCAGTACTTC. Translating it yields CASSQDGASGSYEQYF.

This clonotype was counted between two and nine times. The V call is TRBV14, the J call TRBJ1-1; D ambiguous. This CDR3 has 11 residues. Germline CDR1 is SGHDN and CDR2 is FVKESK. The V gene lost 1 base and the J gene lost 5 bases, with 2 bases spanning the gap. The CDR3: CASSQGTEAFF. CDR3 nucleotide sequence: TGTGCCAGCAGCCAAGGGACTGAAGCTTTCTTT.

The CDR3 DNA is TGTGCCAGCAGCTTAGTACAGGGTCTCAATGAGCAGTTCTTC. Its translation is CASSLVQGLNEQFF. This chain links TRBV11-2 with TRBJ2-1; D is possibly TRBD1 (6 bases). The CDR3 runs 14 residues. Looked up from germline, CDR1 is SGHAT and CDR2 is FQNNGV. V gave up 1 base and J gave up 6 bases, with 10 bases separating them. The whole variable domain, filled in from reference TRBV11-2 and TRBJ2-1, reads EAGVAQSPRYKIIEKRQSVAFWCNPISGHATLYWYQQILGQGPKLLIQFQNNGVVDDSQLPKDRFSAERLKGVDSTLKIQPAKLEDSAVYLCASSLVQGLNEQFFGPGTRLTVL.

In its sample, this clonotype was seen a few times. The chain recombines TRBV6-2 or TRBV6-3 with TRBJ2-1; D not certain. CDR3 length: 13 amino acids. Looked up from germline, CDR1 is MNHEY and CDR2 is SVGEGT. V was cut by 4 bases and J by 0 bases, with 4 bases left in between. The CDR3 DNA reads TGTGCCAGCAGTTTCTTCTCCTACAATGAGCAGTTCTTC. Its translation: CASSFFSYNEQFF.

The chain couples TRBV7-2 to TRBJ2-3; D is uncertain. V shed 3 bases and J shed 4 bases, with 8 bases lying between them. Germline V gene data show CDR1 as SGHTA and CDR2 as FQGNSA. This CDR3 has 13 residues. The CDR3 here is CASSFMFPDTQYF. Here the CDR3 DNA reads TGTGCCAGCAGCTTTATGTTTCCAGATACGCAGTATTTT.

In its sample, this clonotype was seen a few times. This rearrangement joins TRBV7-9 to TRBJ2-2; no clear D gene. Germline V gives CDR1 SEHNR, CDR2 FQNEAQ (reference sequence). The CDR3 extends over 15 amino acids. V shed 1 base and J shed 3 bases, with 9 bases lying between them. The CDR3 loop is CASSLEGTYTGELFF. CDR3 nucleotide sequence: TGTGCCAGCAGCTTAGAGGGCACGTACACCGGGGAGCTGTTTTTT. The full variable domain, completed using reference TRBV7-9 and TRBJ2-2, is DTGVSQNPRHKITKRGQNVTFRCDPISEHNRLYWYRQTLGQGPEFLTYFQNEAQLEKSRLLSDRFSAERPKGSFSTLEIQRTEQGDSAMYLCASSLEGTYTGELFFGEGSRLTVL.

This chain uses TRBV5-7 with TRBJ1-5; weak D call: TRBD1 (6 bases). TRBV5-7 is placed among ORFs of uncertain function. Between the trimmed V and J ends, which lost 2 bases and 8 bases, there was a span of 17 bases. This CDR3 has 15 amino acids. Here the CDR3 reads CASSFSTGGREPQHF. CDR3 nucleotides: TGTGCCAGCAGCTTCTCGACAGGCGGCAGGGAGCCCCAGCATTTT.

This chain links TRBV4-1 with TRBJ2-7; D gene uncertain. Germline CDR1 reads MGHRA; CDR2 reads YSYEKL. There are 13 residues in the CDR3. Trimming left V 6 bases short and J 5 bases short, with 14 bases between. This chain's CDR3 is CASSKFPDHEQYF. As DNA, the CDR3 is TGCGCCAGCAGTAAGTTTCCAGACCACGAGCAGTACTTC.

This clonotype was recorded only once. The rearrangement joins TRBV28 to TRBJ1-1; no clear D gene. The CDR3 runs 15 residues. V was cut by 3 bases and J by 0 bases, with 11 bases left in between. In germline, CDR1 is MDHEN, CDR2 SYDVKM. This CDR3 reads CASSFPAALNTEAFF. The CDR3 nucleotides read TGTGCCAGCAGTTTTCCGGCAGCCTTGAACACTGAAGCTTTCTTT.

The chain recombines TRBV20-1 with TRBJ2-5, with 12 bases aligning to TRBD1. There are 13 residues in the CDR3. V gave up 7 bases and J gave up 6 bases; unmatched junction bases: 6. The germline CDR1 and CDR2 sequences are DFQATT and SNEGSKA (reference sequence). The CDR3 DNA reads TGCAGTGGCGGGGACAGGGGGCGAAAGACCCAGTACTTC. Amino acids: CSGGDRGRKTQYF.

This chain joins TRBV12-3 or TRBV12-4 and TRBJ1-5, with D perhaps matching TRBD1 (6 bases). The CDR3 has 15 residues. V shed 5 bases and J shed 0 bases, with 11 bases lying between them. The CDR3 protein is CASSRTAYSNQPQHF. For the CDR3, the DNA is TGTGCCAGCAGTCGGACAGCTTATAGCAATCAGCCCCAGCATTTT.

This clonotype was counted ten times or more. The V call is TRBV12-3 or TRBV12-4, the J call TRBJ1-1; no clear D gene. CDR3 length: 11 amino acids. The germline V and J ends were trimmed by 3 bases and 4 bases, with 3 bases remaining between them. The DNA of the CDR3 is TGTGCCAGCAGTTTTACCACTGAAGCTTTCTTT. It yields the protein CASSFTTEAFF.

The sample holds a few counts of this clonotype. This sequence joins TRBV6-5 and TRBJ1-3; D is possibly TRBD1 (5 bases). This CDR3 comprises 17 residues. CDR1 MNHEY and CDR2 SVGAGI come from the germline V gene. V lost 0 bases and J 2 bases, leaving 14 bases between the germline ends. The CDR3 coding sequence is TGTGCCAGCAGTTACTCGACATTTGGGGGGGCTGGAAACACCATATATTTT. Protein sequence: CASSYSTFGGAGNTIYF.

The V call is TRBV2, the J call TRBJ2-5; a weak D match, TRBD2 (5 bases). Trimming pared 2 bases from V and 7 bases from J, leaving 20 bases between. CDR3 size: 16 residues. Germline V lookup: CDR1 SNHLY, CDR2 FYNNEI. The CDR3 DNA follows: TGTGCCAGCAGTGAATTATGGAAAGAGGGCTATGGGACCCAGTACTTC. It translates to CASSELWKEGYGTQYF.

This rearrangement joins TRBV12-3 or TRBV12-4 to TRBJ1-3; D uncertain. The CDR3 consists of 15 residues. The V gene lost 5 bases and the J gene lost 1 base, with 12 bases spanning the gap. This chain's CDR3 is CASSPPLGSGNTIYF. The CDR3 DNA reads TGTGCCAGCAGTCCTCCCCTGGGGTCTGGAAACACCATATATTTT.